This T cell receptor (beta chain) was sequenced in a study of shared clonotypes between healthy human individuals. Study observations and caveats: Estimated clonotype richness was generally higher in naive than memory subsets.

This clone was observed once. Antigen unknown. The authors split each subset's genomic DNA evenly across several immunoSEQ plates. Replicate PCRs for sorted subsets used about 200 ng DNA; this equaled 30,000 to 35,000 T cell genomes. Assay: immunoSEQ multiplex PCR; the TCRdb copy retains only in-frame clones and omits some. There are some 2,000,000 clones in the sample; roughly 95% occur only once, and 0.1% to 0.15% lies in the top ten. What was sequenced was naive CD4+ T cells sorted from blood. As to subset: CD45RA+ positively selected. This TCR derives from a man between 18 and 29 years old in good health.

CDR3 nucleotides: TGCGCCAGCAGCTTTCAAAGCACAGATACGCAGTATTTT. It translates to CASSFQSTDTQYF. V and J are TRBV5-1 and TRBJ2-3, with D hard to call. The CDR3 totals 13 residues. V dropped 2 bases and J dropped 0 bases, with 4 bases sitting between them. CDR1 and CDR2 (germline): SGHRS, YFSETQ. Complete variable domain (other parts from reference TRBV5-1 and TRBJ2-3): KAGVTQTPRYLIKTRGQQVTLSCSPISGHRSVSWYQQTPGQGLQFLFEYFSETQRNKGNFPGRFSGRQFSNSRSEMNVSTLELGDSALYLCASSFQSTDTQYFGPGTRLTVL.